One T cell receptor beta chain is described in this entry. This sample is drawn from a study of blood T cell repertoires in COVID-19. About the study: From the United States, Italy and Spain came samples of acute and convalescent COVID-19. PBMCs, B-cell-depleted T cells, or T cells provided the cDNA or gDNA that made up the material.

This CDR3 has 14 residues. Per germline, CDR1 SGHTA and CDR2 FQGNSA. V shed 5 bases and J shed 9 bases, with 17 bases lying between them. Original methodology: Estimates of nucleated cell counts were drawn from the amplification of reference gene primers. The protocol was immunoSEQ multiplex PCR, while the TCRdb copy is restricted to in-frame clones and leaves out a portion. Clone size and the V and J calls come from that table; the DNA yielded D and trimming. Seen here are about 42,000 clones, 70% to 90% observed once, and the top ten hold 3% to 4.5%. The sequence was collected from a human donor in a cohort sampled during active COVID-19. The gene calls are TRBV7-2 and TRBJ2-1; possibly TRBD2 for D (6 bases). The sequenced sample was peripheral blood. CDR3 nucleotides: TGTGCCAGCAGCCCCAGATATATAGCGGCTGAGCAGTTCTTC. This encodes CASSPRYIAAEQFF.